This record covers a single T cell receptor (beta chain). Its antigen is unknown. The sample holds no much larger clone one base away, and base qualities are not on file. V is cut by 1 base and J by 2 bases, and the space between the germline ends is 6 bases. The cysteine opens and the phenylalanine closes a CDR3 of 13 amino acids. The sequence is cut down to CDR3 DNA, 39 bases in frame from base 1. The germline V gene gives CDR1 as MNHNS and CDR2 as SASEGT. The data were taken from a study of molecular identifiers for immune sequencing clone quantification (dated by TCRdb to the late 2010s). Broadly, across the study: In a replicate experiment, RNA from about 19,000 or 110,000 naive CD8 T cells was split into five aliquots, four of which were sequenced. This methods study used CD8 T cells to benchmark TCR RNA copy counting and molecular-identifier clustering-based TCR repertoire sequencing (MIDCIRS).

Library prep was done by PCR. TCRdb records NextSeq 500 as the sequencer. Bulk TCR libraries were generated as previously described, with the TCR primers listed in Table S5 used. Purification of total RNA was performed with the Qiagen AllPrep DNA/RNA kit. Before analysis, reads from multiple sequencing runs of the same library were pooled. Concerning the study's data processing: Reads were retained only if the reads had an exact TCR constant sequence, and the retained reads were trimmed to 150 nt and grouped according to their 12-nt molecular barcodes. Reads in each barcode group were sub-clustered using a 15% Levenshtein threshold, and a quality-weighted consensus sequence was built for each RNA molecule. Non-functional sequences were filtered out, along with any lower-count sequence sitting one edit away from another sequence. On the basis of fitting two negative binomial distributions, barcode sub-clusters with fewer than 20% of the maximum read count were discarded. TCRdb handled the public reads itself, with Q25 trimming in fastp and clone calling in MiXCR, and kept productive beta chains. Entries are consolidated by CDR3 protein sequence, retaining the most common genes and DNA. The V and J calls were not made by the authors but by TCRdb's processing. The sample yields about 510,000 distinct CDR3 sequences; around 23% were counted once. Clones ranked in the top ten supply 0.7% to 0.9% of the sample.

Libraries of naive CD8 T cells were built from about 20,000 to 1,000,000 sorted cells, with 10%, 30% or 50% of the purified RNA used. On a BD FACSAria II, naive CD8 T cells were FACS-sorted as CD8+CD4-CCR7+CD45RA+ and collected into RLT Plus buffer. To test detection sensitivity, Jurkat RNA equal to 9 to 10 TCR copies was added to samples of about 17,000-1,100,000 naive CD8 T cells. CD8 T cells were enriched using RosetteSep CD8+ T Cell Enrichment Cocktail and Ficoll-Paque, and the enriched cells then underwent ACK red cell lysis. General study outcomes and caveats: A single cell's worth of spiked-in Jurkat TCR RNA was reported detectable even among one million naive CD8 T cells. When barcode sub-clustering was omitted, TCR diversity was inflated by chimeric consensus sequences, with chimeras reaching as high as 47%. Modeling indicated about 3 TCR RNA copies recovered per cell, compared with 9.5 to 10 by digital PCR, which implies a capture efficiency of 25% to 35%. Identical TCR molecules sharing a barcode could cause highly expanded clone sizes to be underestimated. Naive libraries contained spiked-in Jurkat TCR RNA (roughly ten copies' worth), which is not part of the donor repertoire. In CMV-specific effector cells, over 98% of molecules were held by clones above 20 RNA copies, whereas under 1% of molecules were held by such clones in naive cells.

The source of this sequence is a human donor in good health. Some libraries in this study had Jurkat cell RNA spiked in. The sample taken for sequencing was naive CD8+ T cells from blood, with Jurkat cell RNA spiked in. The cell subset or site label, read with the paper, signifies: FACS-sorted CD8+CD4-CCR7+CD45RA+ naive T cells. The sequence is built from TRBV6-1 and TRBJ2-7, with the D gene not clear enough to name. The base sequence is TGTGCCAGCAGTGAAGGGTTAACCTACGAGCAGTACTTC. It codes for CASSEGLTYEQYF.